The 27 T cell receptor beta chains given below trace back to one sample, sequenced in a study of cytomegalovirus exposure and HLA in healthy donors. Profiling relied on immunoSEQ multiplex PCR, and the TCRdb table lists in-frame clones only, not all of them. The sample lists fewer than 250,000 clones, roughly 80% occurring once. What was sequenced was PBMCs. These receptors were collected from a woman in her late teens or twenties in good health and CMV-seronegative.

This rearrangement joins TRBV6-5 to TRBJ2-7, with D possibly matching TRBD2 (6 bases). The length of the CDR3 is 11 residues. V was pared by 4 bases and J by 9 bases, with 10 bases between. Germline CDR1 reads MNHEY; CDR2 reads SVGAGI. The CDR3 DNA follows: TGTGCCAGCAGTTCTCTGGGGGGGCAGTACTTC. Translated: CASSSLGGQYF.

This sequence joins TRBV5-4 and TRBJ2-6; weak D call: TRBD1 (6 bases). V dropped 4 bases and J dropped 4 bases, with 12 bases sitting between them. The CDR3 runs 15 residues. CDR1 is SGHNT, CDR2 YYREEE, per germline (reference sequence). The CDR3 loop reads CASSNGQPGANVLTF. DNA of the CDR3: TGTGCCAGCAGCAACGGACAGCCAGGGGCCAACGTCCTGACTTTC.

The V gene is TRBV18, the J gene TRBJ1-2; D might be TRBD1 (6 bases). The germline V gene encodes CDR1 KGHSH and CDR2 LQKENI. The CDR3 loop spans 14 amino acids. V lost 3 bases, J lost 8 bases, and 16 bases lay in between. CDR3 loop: CASSPNREGSGYTF. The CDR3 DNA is TGTGCCAGCTCACCCAACAGGGAAGGGAGCGGCTACACCTTC.

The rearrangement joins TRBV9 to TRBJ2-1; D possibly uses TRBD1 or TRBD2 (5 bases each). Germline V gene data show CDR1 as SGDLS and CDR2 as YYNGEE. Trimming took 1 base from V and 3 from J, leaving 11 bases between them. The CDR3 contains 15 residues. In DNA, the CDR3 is TGTGCCAGCAGCGTAAGGTCGGGACGCTACAATGAGCAGTTCTTC. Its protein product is CASSVRSGRYNEQFF. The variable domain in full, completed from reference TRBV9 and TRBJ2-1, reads DSGVTQTPKHLITATGQRVTLRCSPRSGDLSVYWYQQSLDQGLQFLIQYYNGEERAKGNILERFSAQQFPDLHSELNLSSLELGDSALYFCASSVRSGRYNEQFFGPGTRLTVL.

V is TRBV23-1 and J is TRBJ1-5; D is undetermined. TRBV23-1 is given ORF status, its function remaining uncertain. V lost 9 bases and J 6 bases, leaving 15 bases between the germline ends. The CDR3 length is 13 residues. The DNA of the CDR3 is TGCGCCAGTCTAAGGGCCTCCGGTCAGCCCCAGCATTTT. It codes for CASLRASGQPQHF.

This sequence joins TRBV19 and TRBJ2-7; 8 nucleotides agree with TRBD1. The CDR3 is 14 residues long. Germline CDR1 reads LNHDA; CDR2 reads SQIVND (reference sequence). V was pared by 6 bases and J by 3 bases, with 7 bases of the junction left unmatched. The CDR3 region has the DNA TGTGCCAGTAGGGCTAACAGGGGGGTCTACGAGCAGTACTTC. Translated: CASRANRGVYEQYF.

For the CDR3, the DNA is TGTGCCAGCAGCTCTGATCAGGGCGCGGGAGGGCAGCCCCAGCATTTT. It codes for CASSSDQGAGGQPQHF. The rearrangement links TRBV7-8 to TRBJ1-5; possibly TRBD1 for D (5 bases). The CDR3 is 16 amino acids. Trimming shortened V by 4 bases and J by 7 bases, and 20 bases separated the two germline ends. Germline V gives CDR1 SGHVS, CDR2 FQNEAQ.

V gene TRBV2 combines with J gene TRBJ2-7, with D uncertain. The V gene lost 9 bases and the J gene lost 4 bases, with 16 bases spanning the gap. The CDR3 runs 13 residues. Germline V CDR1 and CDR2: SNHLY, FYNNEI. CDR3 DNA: TGTGCCAGTATACCGACTGGCCATTACGAGCAGTACTTC. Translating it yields CASIPTGHYEQYF.

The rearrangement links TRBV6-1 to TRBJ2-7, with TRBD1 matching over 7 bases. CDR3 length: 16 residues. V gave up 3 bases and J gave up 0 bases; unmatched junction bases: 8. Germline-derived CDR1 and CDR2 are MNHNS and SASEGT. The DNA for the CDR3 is TGTGCCAGCAGTGAGATAGGGGGCAGGGGCTCCTACGAGCAGTACTTC. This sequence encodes CASSEIGGRGSYEQYF.

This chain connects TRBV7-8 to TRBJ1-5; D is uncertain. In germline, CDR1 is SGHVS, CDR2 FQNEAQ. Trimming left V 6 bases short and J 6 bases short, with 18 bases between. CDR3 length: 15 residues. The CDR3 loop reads CASSQRYQRGQPQHF. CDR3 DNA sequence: TGTGCCAGCAGTCAACGATACCAACGGGGTCAGCCCCAGCATTTT.

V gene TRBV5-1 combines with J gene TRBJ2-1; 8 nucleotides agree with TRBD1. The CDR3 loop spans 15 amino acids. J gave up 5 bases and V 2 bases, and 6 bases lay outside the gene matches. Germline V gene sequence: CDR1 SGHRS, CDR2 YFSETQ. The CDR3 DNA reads TGCGCCAGCAGCTTCCGGGACAGGTCGAACAATGAGCAGTTCTTC. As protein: CASSFRDRSNNEQFF.

CDR3 sequence reads: CASSPDTLYEQYF. The CDR3 DNA reads TGTGCCAGCAGCCCAGACACCCTCTACGAGCAGTACTTC. V gene TRBV11-2 combines with J gene TRBJ2-7; D gene unclear. The V gene's germline CDR1 is SGHAT and CDR2 FQNNGV. Trimming left V 5 bases short and J 3 bases short, with 11 bases between. There are 13 residues in the CDR3.

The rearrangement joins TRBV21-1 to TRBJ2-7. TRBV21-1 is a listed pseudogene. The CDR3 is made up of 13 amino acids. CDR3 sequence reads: CASSTRGPREQYF. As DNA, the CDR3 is TGTGCCAGCAGCACCCGGGGACCGAGGGAGCAGTACTTC.

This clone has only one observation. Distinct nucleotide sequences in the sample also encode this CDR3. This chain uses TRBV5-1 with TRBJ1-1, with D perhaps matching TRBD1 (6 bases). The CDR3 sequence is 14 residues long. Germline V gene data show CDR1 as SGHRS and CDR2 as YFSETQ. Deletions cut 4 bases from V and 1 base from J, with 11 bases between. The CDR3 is CASSPGQSNTEAFF. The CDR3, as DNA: TGCGCCAGCAGCCCCGGACAGTCGAACACTGAAGCTTTCTTT.

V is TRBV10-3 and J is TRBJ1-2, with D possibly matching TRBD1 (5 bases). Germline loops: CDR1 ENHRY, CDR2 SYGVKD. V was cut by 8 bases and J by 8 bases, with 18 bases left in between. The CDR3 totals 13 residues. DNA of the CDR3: TGTGCCATCCGGGGGTCAGTATCGGAAGGCTACACCTTC. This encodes CAIRGSVSEGYTF.

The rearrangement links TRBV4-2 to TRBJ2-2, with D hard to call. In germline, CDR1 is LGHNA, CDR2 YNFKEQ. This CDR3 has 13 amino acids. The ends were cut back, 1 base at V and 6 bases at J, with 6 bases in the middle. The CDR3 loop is CASSQGRAGELFF. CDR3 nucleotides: TGTGCCAGCAGCCAAGGCCGGGCCGGGGAGCTGTTTTTT.

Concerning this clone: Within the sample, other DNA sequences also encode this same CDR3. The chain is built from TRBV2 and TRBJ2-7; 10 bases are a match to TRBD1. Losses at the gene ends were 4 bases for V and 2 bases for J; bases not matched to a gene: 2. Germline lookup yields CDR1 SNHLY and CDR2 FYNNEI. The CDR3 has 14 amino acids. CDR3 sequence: CASSVGQGAYEQYF. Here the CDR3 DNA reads TGTGCCAGCAGTGTAGGACAGGGGGCCTACGAGCAGTACTTC.

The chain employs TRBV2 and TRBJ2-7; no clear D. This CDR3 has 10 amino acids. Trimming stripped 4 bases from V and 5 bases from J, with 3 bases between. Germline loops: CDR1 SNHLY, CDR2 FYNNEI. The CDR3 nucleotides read TGTGCCAGCAGTGCGCACGAGCAGTACTTC. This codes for CASSAHEQYF.

CDR3 sequence (DNA): TGTGCCAGCAGTTTAAAGAGCTCCGGGGGGGATGAAAAACTGTTTTTT. Protein: CASSLKSSGGDEKLFF. The chain has TRBV27 and TRBJ1-4, with D possibly matching TRBD1 (5 bases). The V gene lost 2 bases and the J gene lost 6 bases, with 16 bases spanning the gap. The CDR3 is 16 residues long. Germline CDR1 is MNHEY and CDR2 is SMNVEV (reference sequence).

The CDR3 spells CAWSEDRGTYEQYF. CDR3 nucleotides: TGTGCCTGGAGTGAAGACAGGGGCACCTACGAGCAGTACTTC. V and J are TRBV30 and TRBJ2-7; 8 bases agree with TRBD1. Germline V gene data show CDR1 as GTSNPN and CDR2 as SVGIG (reference sequence). This CDR3 is 14 amino acids long. V lost 1 base to trimming and J lost 2 bases; unmatched junction nucleotides: 4.

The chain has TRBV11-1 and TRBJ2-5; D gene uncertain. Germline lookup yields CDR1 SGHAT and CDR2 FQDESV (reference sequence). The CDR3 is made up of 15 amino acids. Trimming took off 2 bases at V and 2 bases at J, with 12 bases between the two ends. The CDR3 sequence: CASSLFEWRQETQYF. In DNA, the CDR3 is TGTGCCAGCAGCTTATTCGAGTGGCGTCAAGAGACCCAGTACTTC.

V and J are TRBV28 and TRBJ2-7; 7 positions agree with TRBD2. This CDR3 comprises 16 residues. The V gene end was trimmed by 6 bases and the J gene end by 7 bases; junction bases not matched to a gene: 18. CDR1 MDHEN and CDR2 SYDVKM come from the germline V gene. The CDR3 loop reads CASREGRGIAVEEQYF. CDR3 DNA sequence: TGTGCCAGCAGGGAGGGGCGGGGGATAGCGGTAGAAGAGCAGTACTTC.

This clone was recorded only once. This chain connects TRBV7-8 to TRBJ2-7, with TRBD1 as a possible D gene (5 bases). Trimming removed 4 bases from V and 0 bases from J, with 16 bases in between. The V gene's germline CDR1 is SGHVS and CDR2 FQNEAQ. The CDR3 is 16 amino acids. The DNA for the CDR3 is TGTGCCAGCAGCTCCCCCGTACGACAGCCCTCCTACGAGCAGTACTTC. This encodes CASSSPVRQPSYEQYF. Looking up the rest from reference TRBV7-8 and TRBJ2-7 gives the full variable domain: GAGVSQSPRYKVAKRGQDVALRCDPISGHVSLFWYQQALGQGPEFLTYFQNEAQLDKSGLPSDRFFAERPEGSVSTLKIQRTQQEDSAVYLCASSSPVRQPSYEQYFGPGTRLTVT.

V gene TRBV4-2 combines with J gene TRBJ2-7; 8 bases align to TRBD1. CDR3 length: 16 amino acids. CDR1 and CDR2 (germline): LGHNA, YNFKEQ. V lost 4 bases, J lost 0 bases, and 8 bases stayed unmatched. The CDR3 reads CASSLYGTGSSYEQYF. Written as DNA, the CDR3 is TGTGCCAGCAGCCTGTACGGGACAGGAAGCTCCTACGAGCAGTACTTC.

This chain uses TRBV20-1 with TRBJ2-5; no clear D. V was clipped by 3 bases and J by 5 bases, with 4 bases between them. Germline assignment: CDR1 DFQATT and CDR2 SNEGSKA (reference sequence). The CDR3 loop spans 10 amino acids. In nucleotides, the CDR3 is TGCAGTGCTAGGGTCGAGACCCAGTACTTC. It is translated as CSARVETQYF.

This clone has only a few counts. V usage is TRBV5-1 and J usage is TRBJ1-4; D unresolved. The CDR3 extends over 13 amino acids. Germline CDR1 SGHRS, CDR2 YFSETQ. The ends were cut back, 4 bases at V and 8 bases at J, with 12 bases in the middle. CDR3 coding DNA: TGCGCCAGCAGCGTCGACAAAGGCGAAAAACTGTTTTTT. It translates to CASSVDKGEKLFF.

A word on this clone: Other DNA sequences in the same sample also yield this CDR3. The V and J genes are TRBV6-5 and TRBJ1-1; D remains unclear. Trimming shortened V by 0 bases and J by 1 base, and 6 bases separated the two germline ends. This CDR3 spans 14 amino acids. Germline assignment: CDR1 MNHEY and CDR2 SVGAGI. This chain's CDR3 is CASSYSWGNTEAFF. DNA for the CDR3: TGTGCCAGCAGTTACTCTTGGGGGAACACTGAAGCTTTCTTT.